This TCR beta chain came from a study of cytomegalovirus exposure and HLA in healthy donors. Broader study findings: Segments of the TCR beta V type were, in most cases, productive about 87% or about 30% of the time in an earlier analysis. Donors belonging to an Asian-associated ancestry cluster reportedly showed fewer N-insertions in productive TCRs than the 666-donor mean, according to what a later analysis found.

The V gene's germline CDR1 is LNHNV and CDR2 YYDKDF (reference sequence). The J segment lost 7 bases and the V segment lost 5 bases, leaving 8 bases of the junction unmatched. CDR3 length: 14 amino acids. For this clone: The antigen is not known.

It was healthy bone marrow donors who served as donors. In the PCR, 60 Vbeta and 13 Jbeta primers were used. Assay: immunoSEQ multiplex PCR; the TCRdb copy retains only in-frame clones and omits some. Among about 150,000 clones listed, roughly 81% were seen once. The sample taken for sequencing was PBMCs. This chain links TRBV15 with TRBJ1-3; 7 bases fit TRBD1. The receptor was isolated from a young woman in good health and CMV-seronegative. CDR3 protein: CATSAAGGGNTIYF. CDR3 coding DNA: TGTGCCACCAGCGCGGCAGGGGGAGGCAACACCATATATTTT.